This T cell receptor (beta chain) derives from a study of read filtering for tumor transcriptome and immune sequencing. Overall study context: R-ISS stage counts were roughly eight for I, 16 for II, six or seven for III. RNA-seq yielded only about 75 to 1,400 TCR reads, IR-seq about 3.5 to 10.27 million.

At the time of active disease, bone marrow was collected from every patient. Turning to this clonotype: Its antigen remains unknown.

From about 400 ng of RNA, a library with molecular barcoded alpha/delta and beta/gamma adaptors was made. TCRdb ran MiXCR on the reads and lists one entry per CDR3 protein. The table shows about 50,000 distinct CDR3 sequences, with around 20% occurring only once. Study-level points and caveats: RNA-seq captured clonotypes less deeply and reliably than IR-seq.

The clonotype originates from a donor at least 40 years old with multiple myeloma. The source material was a population of CD138-negative cells sorted from bone marrow.

This CDR3 is CASSLSGGDQPQHF. CDR3 coding DNA: TGTGCCAGCAGTTTGTCAGGGGGCGATCAGCCCCAGCATTTT. The genes are TRBV6-5 and TRBJ1-5, with TRBD1 matching 8 bases. The CDR3 totals 14 residues. The germline gives CDR1 MNHEY, CDR2 SVGAGI. V lost 4 bases and J lost 5; bases outside the gene matches: 4.